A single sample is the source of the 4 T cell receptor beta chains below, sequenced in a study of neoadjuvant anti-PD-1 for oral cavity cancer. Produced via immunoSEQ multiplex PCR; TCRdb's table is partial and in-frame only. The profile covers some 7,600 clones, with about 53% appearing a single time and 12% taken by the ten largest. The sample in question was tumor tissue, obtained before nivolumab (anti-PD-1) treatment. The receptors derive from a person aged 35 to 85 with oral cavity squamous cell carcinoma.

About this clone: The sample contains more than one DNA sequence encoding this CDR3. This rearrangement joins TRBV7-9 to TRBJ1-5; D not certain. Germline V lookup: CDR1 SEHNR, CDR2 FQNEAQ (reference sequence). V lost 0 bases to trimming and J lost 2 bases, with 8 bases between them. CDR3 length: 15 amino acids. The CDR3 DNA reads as TGTGCCAGCAGCTTAGCCCATGGGGGCAATCAGCCCCAGCATTTT. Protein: CASSLAHGGNQPQHF.

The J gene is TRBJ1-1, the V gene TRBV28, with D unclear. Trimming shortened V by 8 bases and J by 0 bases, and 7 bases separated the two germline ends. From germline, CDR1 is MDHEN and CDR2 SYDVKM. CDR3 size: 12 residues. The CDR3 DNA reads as TGTGCCAGCCAACAGATGAACACTGAAGCTTTCTTT. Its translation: CASQQMNTEAFF.

The CDR3 DNA reads TGTGCCAGCAGTTTCTTGGGACAGAAAGAGACCCAGTACTTC. Its protein product is CASSFLGQKETQYF. The rearrangement uses TRBV28 and TRBJ2-5; 7 bases agree with TRBD1. Losses at the gene ends were 3 bases for V and 3 bases for J; bases not matched to a gene: 4. Germline V lookup: CDR1 MDHEN, CDR2 SYDVKM. The CDR3 covers 14 residues.

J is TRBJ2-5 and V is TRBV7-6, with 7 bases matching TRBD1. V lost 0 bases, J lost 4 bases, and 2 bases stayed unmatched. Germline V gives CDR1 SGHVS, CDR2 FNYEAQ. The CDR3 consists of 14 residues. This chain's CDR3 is CASSLAGQLETQYF. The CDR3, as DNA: TGTGCCAGCAGCTTAGCGGGACAGTTAGAGACCCAGTACTTC.